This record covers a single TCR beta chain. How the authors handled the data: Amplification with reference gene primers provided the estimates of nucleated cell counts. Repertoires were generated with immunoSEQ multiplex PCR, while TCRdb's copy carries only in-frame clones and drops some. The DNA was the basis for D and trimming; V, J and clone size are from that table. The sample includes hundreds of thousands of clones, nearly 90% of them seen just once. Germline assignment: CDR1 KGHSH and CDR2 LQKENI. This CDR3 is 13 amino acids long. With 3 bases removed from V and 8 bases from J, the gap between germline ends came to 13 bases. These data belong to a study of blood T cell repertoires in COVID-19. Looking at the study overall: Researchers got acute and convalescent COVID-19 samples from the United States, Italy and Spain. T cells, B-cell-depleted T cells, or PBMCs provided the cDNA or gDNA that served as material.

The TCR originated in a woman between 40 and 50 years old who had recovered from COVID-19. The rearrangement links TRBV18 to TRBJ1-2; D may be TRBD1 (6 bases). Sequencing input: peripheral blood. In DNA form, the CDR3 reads TGTGCCAGCTCACCCGTGCCGACAGGCGGCTACACCTTC. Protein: CASSPVPTGGYTF.